These 5 T cell receptor beta chains were sequenced from one sample in a study of cytomegalovirus exposure and HLA in healthy donors. PCR was performed using 60 Vbeta and 13 Jbeta primers. Repertoires were generated with immunoSEQ multiplex PCR, while TCRdb's copy carries only in-frame clones and drops some. The sample has about 130,000 clones, about 74% seen once. The specimen was PBMCs. These receptors all stem from a woman aged 50 to 65 in good health and CMV-seropositive.

The V and J genes are TRBV4-3 and TRBJ2-5, with 16 positions matching TRBD2. The CDR3 is 19 residues long. Germline trimming cut 3 bases from V and 5 bases from J; bases unmatched to any gene: 12. The germline V gene encodes CDR1 LGHNA and CDR2 YSLEER. The chain's CDR3 is CASSHWGLAGGSTGETQYF. CDR3 sequence (DNA): TGCGCCAGCAGCCATTGGGGACTAGCGGGGGGGTCTACGGGGGAGACCCAGTACTTC.

The genes are TRBV15 and TRBJ2-7, with TRBD2 matching 7 bases. The CDR3 length is 16 residues. Germline V gene data show CDR1 as LNHNV and CDR2 as YYDKDF (reference sequence). V shed 5 bases and J 4 bases; nucleotides not matched to a gene: 14. CDR3 DNA sequence: TGTGCCACCAGCTCTCGACTAGCTGGACGGTTATACGAGCAGTACTTC. Residues: CATSSRLAGRLYEQYF.

This clone showed up just once. The chain is built from TRBV28 and TRBJ2-1; 7 nucleotides align to TRBD1. CDR1 is MDHEN, CDR2 SYDVKM, per germline. The CDR3 has 12 amino acids. The V and J ends lost 7 bases and 10 bases, in that order; junction bases with no gene match: 7. The DNA for the CDR3 is TGTGCCAGCACCTCGGGACAGCGAGAGCAGTTCTTC. Translating gives CASTSGQREQFF.

This chain uses TRBV27 with TRBJ2-1; D might be TRBD1 (5 bases). Germline V gives CDR1 MNHEY, CDR2 SMNVEV (reference sequence). CDR3 size: 15 residues. V shed 7 bases and J shed 2 bases, with 15 bases lying between them. The CDR3 nucleotides read TGTGCCAGCATGTGGGGCTTCGCTACCTACAATGAGCAGTTCTTC. Encoded protein: CASMWGFATYNEQFF.

The chain uses TRBV25-1 and TRBJ1-4; 8 bases fit TRBD1. J was trimmed by 8 bases and V by 5 bases; bases with no gene match: 7. Germline V gene sequence: CDR1 MGHDK, CDR2 SYGVNS. The CDR3 length is 14 residues. CDR3: CASSLDRAEEKLFF. CDR3 coding DNA: TGTGCCAGCAGTCTGGACAGGGCCGAAGAAAAACTGTTTTTT.